A selection of T cell receptor beta chains follows, all from one sample in a study of cytomegalovirus exposure and HLA in healthy donors. Measured with immunoSEQ multiplex PCR; TCRdb has only the in-frame clones, and not every one. The data contain over 100,000 clones, roughly 88% of them singletons. Sequencing was carried out using PBMCs. These receptors came from a young woman in good health and CMV-seropositive. Both conserved end residues are part of each CDR3. A D gene is named only where the DNA matches it firmly. Where a row states a size, it is once, few, many or the class of an expanded clone; other rows omit it.

size | J | D | V | CDR3 | DNA
- | TRBJ1-4 | - | TRBV19 | CASSIVRTALPLTNEKLFF | TGTGCCAGTAGTATAGTGAGGACAGCCCTGCCATTGACTAATGAAAAACTGTTTTTT
- | TRBJ2-7 | - | TRBV11-2 | CASSLVPGHEQYF | TGTGCCAGCAGCTTAGTCCCAGGTCACGAGCAGTACTTC
- | TRBJ2-1 | - | TRBV14 | CASSQGYSSQFF | TGTGCCAGCAGCCAAGGTTACAGTTCGCAGTTCTTC
- | TRBJ2-3 | - | TRBV5-8 | CASSLAGSSTDTQYF | TGTGCCAGCAGCTTGGCCGGTTCGTCCACAGATACGCAGTATTTT
- | TRBJ1-5 | TRBD1 | TRBV28 | CASRTTGTGDQPQHF | TGTGCCAGCAGAACAACCGGGACAGGGGATCAGCCCCAGCATTTT
- | TRBJ2-7 | TRBD2 | TRBV13 | CASSLGTSYTYEQYF | TGTGCCAGCAGCTTAGGGACTAGCTACACCTACGAGCAGTACTTC
once | TRBJ2-3 | TRBD2 | TRBV2 | CASSEGLAGITDTQYF | TGTGCCAGCAGTGAAGGGCTAGCGGGGATCACAGATACGCAGTATTTT
- | TRBJ2-5 | - | TRBV27 | CASSQIGGGEETQYF | TGTGCCAGCAGTCAAATTGGAGGGGGGGAGGAGACCCAGTACTTC
- | TRBJ2-5 | - | TRBV6-1 | CASSEASGAGTQYF | TGTGCCAGCAGTGAAGCATCAGGGGCTGGGACCCAGTACTTC
- | TRBJ1-1 | - | TRBV30 | CAWSVERNTEAFF | TGTGCCTGGAGTGTAGAGCGGAACACTGAAGCTTTCTTT
- | TRBJ1-1 | TRBD1 | TRBV6-6 | CASKGTGGLLNTEAFF | TGTGCCAGCAAAGGGACAGGGGGCCTTTTAAACACTGAAGCTTTCTTT
- | TRBJ2-3 | - | TRBV7-8 | CASSLRELSTDTQYF | TGTGCCAGCAGCTTGCGGGAATTGAGCACAGATACGCAGTATTTT
few | TRBJ1-2 | - | TRBV5-4 | CASSLDRNYGYTF | TGTGCCAGCAGCTTGGACAGAAACTATGGCTACACCTTC
- | TRBJ2-7 | TRBD1 | TRBV19 | CASTYGTAGYEQYF | TGTGCCAGTACCTACGGGACAGCTGGCTACGAGCAGTACTTC
- | TRBJ1-2 | - | TRBV15 | CATSARRPRTLAGYTF | TGTGCCACCAGCGCCCGCAGACCCCGGACATTAGCCGGCTACACCTTC
- | TRBJ2-5 | - | TRBV10-1 | CASSEGEETQYF | TGCGCCAGCAGTGAGGGAGAAGAGACCCAGTACTTC
once | TRBJ1-2 | TRBD1 | TRBV29-1 | CSTTGTGGGYTF | TGCAGCACAACCGGGACAGGGGGTGGCTACACCTTC
- | TRBJ2-5 | - | TRBV9 | CASSVGGAPQETQYF | TGTGCCAGCAGCGTAGGCGGGGCCCCACAAGAGACCCAGTACTTC
- | TRBJ2-2 | - | TRBV7-9 | CASSPQSGGTGELFF | TGTGCCAGCAGCCCTCAATCCGGGGGCACCGGGGAGCTGTTTTTT
- | TRBJ2-7 | - | TRBV2 | CASSDPSDRYEQYF | TGTGCCAGCAGTGACCCCTCCGACAGGTATGAGCAGTACTTC
- | TRBJ2-2 | - | TRBV9 | CASSARAANTGELFF | TGTGCCAGCAGCGCGCGGGCAGCGAACACCGGGGAGCTGTTTTTT
- | TRBJ1-2 | TRBD1 | TRBV7-9 | CASSLQPGQNYGYTF | TGTGCCAGCAGCCTACAACCGGGACAGAACTATGGCTACACCTTC
- | TRBJ1-2 | TRBD1 | TRBV6-1 | CASSEGQGDGYTF | TGTGCCAGCAGTGAAGGACAGGGTGATGGCTACACCTTC